The next 8 T cell receptor beta chains were all read from a single sample in a study of T cell repertoires in cytomegalovirus infection (dated by TCRdb to about 2019). Reads for this sample came from an Illumina HiSeq 1500. In-frame beta chains were kept once TCRdb had trimmed the public reads at Q25 with fastp and called clones with MiXCR. Under each unique CDR3 protein, matching rows form one entry showing the most common genes and DNA. The sample table records about 890,000 distinct CDR3 sequences; around 30% of these occur just once. More than 13% of the sample is taken by the ten largest. Their target antigens are unknown. This specimen's treatment or condition label, interpreted: in vitro stimulation with specific CMV peptide epitopes to enrich CMV-specific T cells. The sample was cultured CD8+ T cells from PBMCs, taken from culture after CMV antigen stimulation. The receptors derive from a human donor in good health (CMV status not recorded). Some clones in this sample may be carry-over from other donors' samples.

This clonotype was observed a handful of times. CDR3 region: CASSSAERWPYTEAFF. Written as DNA, the CDR3 is TGTGCCAGCAGCTCCGCGGAAAGGTGGCCCTACACTGAAGCTTTCTTT. J is TRBJ1-1 and V is TRBV7-8; D not resolved. This CDR3 contains 16 residues. V dropped 4 bases and J dropped 3 bases, with 18 bases sitting between them. Germline CDR1 is SGHVS and CDR2 is FQNEAQ. The full variable domain, its missing parts supplied by reference TRBV7-8 and TRBJ1-1, is GAGVSQSPRYKVAKRGQDVALRCDPISGHVSLFWYQQALGQGPEFLTYFQNEAQLDKSGLPSDRFFAERPEGSVSTLKIQRTQQEDSAVYLCASSSAERWPYTEAFFGQGTRLTVV.

The CDR3, as DNA: TGTGCCAGCACCCGCTTCCCCCCGACAGGGAAAGAGACCCAGTACTTC. It is translated as CASTRFPPTGKETQYF. The chain employs TRBV27 and TRBJ2-5; 7 nucleotides agree with TRBD1. Losses at the gene ends were 7 bases for V and 3 bases for J; bases not matched to a gene: 14. Germline assignment: CDR1 MNHEY and CDR2 SMNVEV (reference sequence). The CDR3 consists of 16 residues.

This clonotype turned up a few times. V gene TRBV7-2 combines with J gene TRBJ1-1; 11 bases fit TRBD1. The trim removed 5 bases at V and 8 bases at J, leaving 10 bases unmatched. The CDR3 is 15 amino acids. CDR1 and CDR2 (germline): SGHTA, FQGNSA. The CDR3 DNA follows: TGTGCCAGCAGCCCGGACAGGGGGCTATGGCCCGAAGCTTTCTTT. This sequence encodes CASSPDRGLWPEAFF.

A word on this clonotype: A much larger clone differs by one base, so this may be a read error. The genes are TRBV12-3 or TRBV12-4 and TRBJ2-3, with D perhaps assigned TRBD1 or TRBD2 (5 bases each). The CDR3 runs to 15 residues. CDR3: CVTRGVLVGTDTQYF. The CDR3 DNA reads TGTGTCACCCGAGGGGTCCTGGTAGGCACAGATACGCAGTATTTT.

This clonotype was seen at least ten times. This rearrangement joins TRBV12-3 or TRBV12-4 to TRBJ2-1, with unresolved D. The CDR3 sequence is 12 residues long. V lost 5 bases to trimming and J lost 5 bases, with 7 bases between them. The CDR3 sequence is CASSPQNNEQFF. The CDR3 coding sequence is TGTGCCAGCAGTCCCCAGAACAATGAGCAGTTCTTC.

The chain uses TRBV9 and TRBJ2-1; D ambiguous. CDR3 length: 13 residues. Trimming shortened V by 7 bases and J by 3 bases, and 11 bases separated the two germline ends. In germline, CDR1 is SGDLS, CDR2 YYNGEE. CDR3 protein: CASSKALYNEQFF. In DNA, the CDR3 is TGTGCCAGCTCGAAGGCCCTCTACAATGAGCAGTTCTTC.

V usage is TRBV20-1 and J usage is TRBJ2-2; D is uncertain. Germline lookup yields CDR1 DFQATT and CDR2 SNEGSKA (reference sequence). The CDR3 is 17 residues long. Trimming removed 0 bases from V and 2 bases from J, with 16 bases in between. CDR3 sequence reads: CSARDELDGSNTGELFF. The CDR3 bases are TGCAGTGCTAGAGATGAGCTGGACGGATCTAACACCGGGGAGCTGTTTTTT.

The gene calls are TRBV7-6 and TRBJ2-7; D is uncertain. CDR3 size: 13 residues. CDR1 SGHVS and CDR2 FNYEAQ come from the germline V gene. V gave up 1 base and J gave up 3 bases, with 7 bases separating them. The CDR3 DNA sequence: TGTGCCAGCAGCTTAGAGCACCTCTACGAGCAGTACGTC. Amino acids: CASSLEHLYEQYV.